This TCR beta chain was captured in a study of blood T cell repertoires in COVID-19. Study at large: Samples representing acute and convalescent COVID-19 were sourced from the United States, Italy and Spain. T cells, B-cell-depleted T cells, or PBMCs provided the cDNA or gDNA that served as material.

Per the authors' pipeline: Reference gene primers were amplified, and this amplification served to estimate nucleated cell counts. Clones were sequenced by immunoSEQ multiplex PCR, and TCRdb holds only the in-frame ones, with some missing. V, J and clone size derive from that table, while D and trimming were established from the DNA sequence. Of over 130,000 clones listed, 80% to 90% are singletons. The germline V gene encodes CDR1 SGHTA and CDR2 FQGNSA. The junction had 6 bases not matched to a gene; V was cut back by 1 base and J by 0 bases. The CDR3 spans 17 residues. The TCR sequence derives from a woman older than 75 with acute or convalescent COVID-19. The rearrangement uses TRBV7-2 and TRBJ1-3, with 7 bases that match TRBD1. Specimen: peripheral blood. The CDR3 protein is CASSLVGTVSSGNTIYF. The CDR3 coding sequence is TGTGCCAGCAGCTTAGTTGGGACAGTTTCCTCTGGAAACACCATATATTTT.